The clone carrying this T cell receptor (beta chain) occurred many times. What it binds is unknown. This entry belongs to a study of T cells in Graves' hyperthyroidism and ophthalmopathy. Study-level information: Blood from the periphery was taken at initial diagnosis, before any treatment. Findings of the study overall: Classification by a 13 V-J model distinguished ophthalmopathy from stable hyperthyroidism.

This CDR3 has 16 residues. Germline V gene data show CDR1 as SGDLS and CDR2 as YYNGEE. Trimming took 0 bases from V and 5 from J; bases not matched to a gene: 8. The TCR beta CDR3 regions underwent amplification using RNA transcripts as the source. First-round RT-PCR with HTBI primers amplified the TCR CDR3 region. TCRdb itself ran the multiplex PCR reads through MiXCR, one entry per CDR3 protein. The table lists fewer than 650,000 distinct CDR3 sequences, 13% to 15% of them singletons, with about 15% in the top ten. The sequence was obtained from a woman in her forties with Graves' hyperthyroidism. This chain joins TRBV9 and TRBJ2-1; 7 nucleotides line up with TRBD2. Input material: blood. DNA for the CDR3: TGTGCCAGCAGCGTAGTAGGTCTAGCGGCAAACAATGAGCAGTTCTTC. Protein product: CASSVVGLAANNEQFF.